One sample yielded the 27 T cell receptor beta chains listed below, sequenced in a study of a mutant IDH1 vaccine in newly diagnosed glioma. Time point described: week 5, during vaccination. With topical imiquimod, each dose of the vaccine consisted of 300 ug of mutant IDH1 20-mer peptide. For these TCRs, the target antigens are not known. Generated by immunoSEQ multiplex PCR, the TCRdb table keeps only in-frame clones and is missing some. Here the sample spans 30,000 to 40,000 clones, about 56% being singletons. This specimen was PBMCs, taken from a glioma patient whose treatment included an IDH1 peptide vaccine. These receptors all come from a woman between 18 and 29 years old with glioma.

Written as DNA, the CDR3 is TGTGCCAGCAGGGAGGACAGGGGGCGTATCTACGAGCAGTACTTC. Its protein product is CASREDRGRIYEQYF. The chain combines TRBV2 with TRBJ2-7; TRBD1 agrees at 11 bases. Germline CDR1 SNHLY, CDR2 FYNNEI. With V trimmed by 6 bases and J by 3 bases, 7 bases remained unmatched. This CDR3 spans 15 amino acids.

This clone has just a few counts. CDR3 region: CASSTPSRGGTDTQYF. As DNA, the CDR3 is TGTGCCAGCAGTACACCGTCACGGGGGGGCACAGATACGCAGTATTTT. The rearrangement joins TRBV28 to TRBJ2-3; 7 bases line up with TRBD2. J was trimmed by 1 base and V by 5 bases; bases with no gene match: 9. The CDR3 runs to 16 residues. Germline V gene data show CDR1 as MDHEN and CDR2 as SYDVKM.

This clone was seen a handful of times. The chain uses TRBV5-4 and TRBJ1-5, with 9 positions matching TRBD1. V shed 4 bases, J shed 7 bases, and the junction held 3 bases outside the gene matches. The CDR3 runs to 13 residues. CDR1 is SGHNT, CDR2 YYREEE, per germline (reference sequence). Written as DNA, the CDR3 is TGTGCCAGCAGCCCGGACAGGGGACAGCCCCAGCATTTT. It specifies CASSPDRGQPQHF.

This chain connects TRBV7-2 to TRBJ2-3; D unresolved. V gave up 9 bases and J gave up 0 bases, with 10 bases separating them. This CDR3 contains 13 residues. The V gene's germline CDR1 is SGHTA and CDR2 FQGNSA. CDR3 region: CASSRVSTDTQYF. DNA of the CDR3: TGTGCCAGTTCCCGGGTTAGCACAGATACGCAGTATTTT.

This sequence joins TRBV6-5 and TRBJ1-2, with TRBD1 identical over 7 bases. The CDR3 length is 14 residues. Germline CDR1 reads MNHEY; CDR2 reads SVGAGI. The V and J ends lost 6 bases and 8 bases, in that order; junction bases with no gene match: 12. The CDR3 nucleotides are TGTGCCAGCAGAAAGACAGGGATTGAATACGGCTACACCTTC. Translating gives CASRKTGIEYGYTF.

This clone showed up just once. CDR3 nucleotides: TGTGCCAGTAGTATGAGCGGGGTTAGCAATCAGCCCCAGCATTTT. Encoded protein: CASSMSGVSNQPQHF. The genes are TRBV19 and TRBJ1-5; D remains unclear. V gave up 3 bases and J gave up 0 bases, with 9 bases separating them. The CDR3 is made up of 15 amino acids. Germline assignment: CDR1 LNHDA and CDR2 SQIVND (reference sequence).

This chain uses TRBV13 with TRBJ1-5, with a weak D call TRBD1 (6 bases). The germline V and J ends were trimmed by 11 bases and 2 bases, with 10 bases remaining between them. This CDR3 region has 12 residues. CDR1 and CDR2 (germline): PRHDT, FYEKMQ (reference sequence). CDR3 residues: CAGGVRNQPQHF. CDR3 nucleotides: TGTGCCGGGGGCGTCCGCAATCAGCCCCAGCATTTT.

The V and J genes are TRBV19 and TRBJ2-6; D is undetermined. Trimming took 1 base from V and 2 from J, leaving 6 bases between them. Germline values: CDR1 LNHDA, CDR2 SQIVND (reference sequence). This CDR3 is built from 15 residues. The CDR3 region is CASSIALTGANVLTF. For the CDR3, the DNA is TGTGCCAGTAGTATAGCTCTCACTGGGGCCAACGTCCTGACTTTC. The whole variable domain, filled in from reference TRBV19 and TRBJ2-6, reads DGGITQSPKYLFRKEGQNVTLSCEQNLNHDAMYWYRQDPGQGLRLIYYSQIVNDFQKGDIAEGYSVSREKKESFPLTVTSAQKNPTAFYLCASSIALTGANVLTFGAGSRLTVL.

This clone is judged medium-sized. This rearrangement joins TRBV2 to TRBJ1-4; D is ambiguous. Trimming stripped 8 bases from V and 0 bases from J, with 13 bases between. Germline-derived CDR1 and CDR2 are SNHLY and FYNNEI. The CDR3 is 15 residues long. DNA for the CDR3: TGTGCCAGCGTCCCTGACACCTCAACTAATGAAAAACTGTTTTTT. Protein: CASVPDTSTNEKLFF. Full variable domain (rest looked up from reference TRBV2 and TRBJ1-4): EPEVTQTPSHQVTQMGQEVILRCVPISNHLYFYWYRQILGQKVEFLVSFYNNEISEKSEIFDDQFSVERPDGSNFTLKIRSTKLEDSAMYFCASVPDTSTNEKLFFGSGTQLSVL.

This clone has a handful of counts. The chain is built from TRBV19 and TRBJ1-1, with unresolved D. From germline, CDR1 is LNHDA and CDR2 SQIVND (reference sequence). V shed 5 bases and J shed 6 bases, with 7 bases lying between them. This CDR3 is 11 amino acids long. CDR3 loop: CASSGRSEAFF. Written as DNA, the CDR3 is TGTGCCAGTAGTGGCAGATCTGAAGCTTTCTTT.

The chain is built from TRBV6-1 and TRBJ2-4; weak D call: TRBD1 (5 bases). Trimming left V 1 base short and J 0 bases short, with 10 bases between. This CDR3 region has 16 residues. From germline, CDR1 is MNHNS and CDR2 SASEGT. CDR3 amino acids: CASSEDRRRAKNIQYF. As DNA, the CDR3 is TGTGCCAGCAGTGAAGACAGGAGACGAGCCAAAAACATTCAGTACTTC.

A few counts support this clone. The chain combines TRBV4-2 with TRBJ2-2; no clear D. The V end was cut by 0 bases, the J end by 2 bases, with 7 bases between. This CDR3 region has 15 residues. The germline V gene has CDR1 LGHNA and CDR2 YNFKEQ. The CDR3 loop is CASSQEIGNTGELFF. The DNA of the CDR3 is TGTGCCAGCAGCCAAGAGATCGGCAACACCGGGGAGCTGTTTTTT.

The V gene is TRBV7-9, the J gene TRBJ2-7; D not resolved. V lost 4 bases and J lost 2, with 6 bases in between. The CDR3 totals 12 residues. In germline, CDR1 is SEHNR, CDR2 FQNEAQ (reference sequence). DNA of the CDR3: TGTGCCAGCAGCTCCCTGACCTACGAGCAGTACTTC. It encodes CASSSLTYEQYF. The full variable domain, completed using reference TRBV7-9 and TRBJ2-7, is DTGVSQNPRHKITKRGQNVTFRCDPISEHNRLYWYRQTLGQGPEFLTYFQNEAQLEKSRLLSDRFSAERPKGSFSTLEIQRTEQGDSAMYLCASSSLTYEQYFGPGTRLTVT.

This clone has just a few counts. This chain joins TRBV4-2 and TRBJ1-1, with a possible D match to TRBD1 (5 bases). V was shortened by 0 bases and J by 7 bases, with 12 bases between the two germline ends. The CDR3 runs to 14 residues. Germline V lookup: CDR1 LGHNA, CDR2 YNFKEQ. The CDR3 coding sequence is TGTGCCAGCAGCCAAGATCTGGGGGGGATTGAAGCTTTCTTT. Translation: CASSQDLGGIEAFF.

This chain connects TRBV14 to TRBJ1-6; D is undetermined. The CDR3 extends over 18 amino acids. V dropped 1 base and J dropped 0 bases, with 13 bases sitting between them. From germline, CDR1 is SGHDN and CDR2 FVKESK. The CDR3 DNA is TGTGCCAGCAGCCAAGGGACGTTCGTCAGCTCCTATAATTCACCCCTCCACTTT. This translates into CASSQGTFVSSYNSPLHF. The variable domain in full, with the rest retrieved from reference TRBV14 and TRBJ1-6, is EAGVTQFPSHSVIEKGQTVTLRCDPISGHDNLYWYRRVMGKEIKFLLHFVKESKQDESGMPNNRFLAERTGGTYSTLKVQPAELEDSGVYFCASSQGTFVSSYNSPLHFGNGTRLTVT.

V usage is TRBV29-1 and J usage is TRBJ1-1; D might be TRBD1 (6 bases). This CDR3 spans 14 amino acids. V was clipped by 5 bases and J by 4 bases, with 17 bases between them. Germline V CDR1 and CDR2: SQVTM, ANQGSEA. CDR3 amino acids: CSVTQGPKGTEAFF. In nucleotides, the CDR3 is TGCAGCGTTACCCAGGGGCCCAAGGGCACTGAAGCTTTCTTT.

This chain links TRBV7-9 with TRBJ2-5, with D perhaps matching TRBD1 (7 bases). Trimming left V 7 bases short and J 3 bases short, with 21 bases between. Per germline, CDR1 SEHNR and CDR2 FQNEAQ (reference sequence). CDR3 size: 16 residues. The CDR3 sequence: CASTRLGQGGEETQYF. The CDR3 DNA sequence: TGTGCCAGCACTCGTCTGGGTCAGGGGGGTGAAGAGACCCAGTACTTC.

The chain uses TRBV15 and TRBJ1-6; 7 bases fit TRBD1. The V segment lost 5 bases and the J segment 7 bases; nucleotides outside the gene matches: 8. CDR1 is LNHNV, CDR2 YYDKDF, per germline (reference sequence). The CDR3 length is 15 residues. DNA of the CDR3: TGTGCCACCAGCCGTTGGGACAGACAAAATTCACCCCTCCACTTT. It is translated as CATSRWDRQNSPLHF.

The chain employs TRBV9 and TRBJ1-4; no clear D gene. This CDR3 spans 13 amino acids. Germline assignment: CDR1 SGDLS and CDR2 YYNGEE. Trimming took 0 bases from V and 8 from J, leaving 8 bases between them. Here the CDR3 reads CASSVGPGEKLFF. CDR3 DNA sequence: TGTGCCAGCAGCGTAGGACCCGGCGAAAAACTGTTTTTT.

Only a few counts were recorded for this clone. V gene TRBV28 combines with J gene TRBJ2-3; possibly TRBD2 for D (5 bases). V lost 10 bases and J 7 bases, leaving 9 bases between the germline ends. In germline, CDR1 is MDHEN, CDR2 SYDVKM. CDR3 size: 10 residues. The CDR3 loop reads CATRLNTQYF. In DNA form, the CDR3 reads TGTGCCACCAGACTAAATACGCAGTATTTT.

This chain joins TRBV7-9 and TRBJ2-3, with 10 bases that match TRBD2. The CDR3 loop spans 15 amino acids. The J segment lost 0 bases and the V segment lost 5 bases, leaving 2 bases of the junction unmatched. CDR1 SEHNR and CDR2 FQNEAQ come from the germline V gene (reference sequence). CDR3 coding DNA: TGTGCCAGCAGCCCTAGCGGGAGAAGCACAGATACGCAGTATTTT. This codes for CASSPSGRSTDTQYF.

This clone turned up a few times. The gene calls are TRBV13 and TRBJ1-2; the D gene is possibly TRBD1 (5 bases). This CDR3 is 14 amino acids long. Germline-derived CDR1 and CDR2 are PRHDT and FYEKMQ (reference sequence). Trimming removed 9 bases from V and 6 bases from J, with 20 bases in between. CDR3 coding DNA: TGTGCCAGTAGATCGGGGCGCGGGGTCGATGGCTACACCTTC. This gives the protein CASRSGRGVDGYTF.

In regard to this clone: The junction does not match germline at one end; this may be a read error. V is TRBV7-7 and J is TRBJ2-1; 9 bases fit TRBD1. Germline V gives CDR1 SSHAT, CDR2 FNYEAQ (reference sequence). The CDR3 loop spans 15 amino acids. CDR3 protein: CASSPGQGSLNEQFF. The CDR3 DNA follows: TGTGCTAGCAGCCCCGGACAGGGGTCACTGAATGAGCAGTTCTTC.

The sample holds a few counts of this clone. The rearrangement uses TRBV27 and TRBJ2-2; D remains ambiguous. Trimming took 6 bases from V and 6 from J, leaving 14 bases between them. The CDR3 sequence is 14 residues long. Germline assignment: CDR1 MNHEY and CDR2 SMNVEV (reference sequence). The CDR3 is CASRETLSAGELFF. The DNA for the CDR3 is TGTGCCAGCAGGGAGACGCTTTCGGCCGGGGAGCTGTTTTTT.

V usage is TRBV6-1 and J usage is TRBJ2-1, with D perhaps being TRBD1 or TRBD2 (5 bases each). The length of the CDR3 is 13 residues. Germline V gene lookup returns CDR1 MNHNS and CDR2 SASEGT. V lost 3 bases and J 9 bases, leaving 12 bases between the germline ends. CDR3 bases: TGTGCCAGCAGTGAGACTGGGGGTGTTGAGCAGTTCTTC. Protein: CASSETGGVEQFF.

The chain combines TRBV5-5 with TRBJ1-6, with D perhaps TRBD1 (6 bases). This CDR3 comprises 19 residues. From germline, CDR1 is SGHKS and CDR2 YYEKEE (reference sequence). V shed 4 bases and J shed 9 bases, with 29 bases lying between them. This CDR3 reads CASSLVAIGTKGRSSPLHF. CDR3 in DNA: TGTGCCAGCAGCCTTGTCGCGATCGGGACAAAGGGCCGGAGTTCACCCCTCCACTTT.

The chain's CDR3 is CAISVAGGYEQYF. CDR3 bases: TGTGCCATCAGTGTGGCGGGTGGCTACGAGCAGTACTTC. The chain links TRBV10-3 to TRBJ2-7; D is perhaps TRBD2 (5 bases). Trimming cost V 4 bases and J 3 bases, with 10 bases left between them. CDR3 length: 13 amino acids. Germline CDR1 and CDR2: ENHRY and SYGVKD.